This T cell receptor (beta chain) comes out of a study of beta chain features in type 1 diabetes. As for the study in general: All samples combined gave 90 million to 130 million sorted cells for examination. Study-wide results and caveats: Small HLA sub-analyses could not settle whether HLA shapes TCRB rearrangement.

On this clone: What it binds is unknown.

Each of the CD4+ naive, central memory, regulatory and stem cell-like memory populations was sorted via CD45RO/CCR7/CD25/CD127/CD95/CD27. The whole isolated RNA underwent reverse transcription, so sequencing captured expressed TCRB transcripts. Clones were sequenced by immunoSEQ multiplex PCR, and TCRdb holds only the in-frame ones, with some missing. Altogether about 40,000 clones are present, about half being singletons, with the ten largest covering 0.65% to 0.9%. This CDR3 has 13 residues. The V end lost 0 bases, the J end lost 7 bases, and 10 bases lay between the germline ends. Germline V CDR1 and CDR2: GTSNPN, SVGIG (reference sequence).

The sequence was obtained from a young woman in good health. The chain recombines TRBV30 with TRBJ1-5; D is unclear. Sample: central memory CD4+ T cells from blood. The CDR3 is CAWSVTGNQPQHF. CDR3 in DNA: TGTGCCTGGAGTGTAACGGGGAACCAGCCCCAGCATTTT.